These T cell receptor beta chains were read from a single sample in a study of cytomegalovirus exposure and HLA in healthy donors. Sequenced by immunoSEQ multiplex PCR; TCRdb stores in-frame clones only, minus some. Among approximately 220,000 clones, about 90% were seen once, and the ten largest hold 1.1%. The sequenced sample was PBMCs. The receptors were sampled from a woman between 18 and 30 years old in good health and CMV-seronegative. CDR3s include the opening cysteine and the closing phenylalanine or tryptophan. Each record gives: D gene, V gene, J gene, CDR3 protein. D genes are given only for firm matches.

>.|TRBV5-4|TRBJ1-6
CASSLGAQGLGNSPLHF
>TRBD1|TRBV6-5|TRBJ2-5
CASSRQGWETQYF
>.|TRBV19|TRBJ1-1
CASSVSGGGTEAFF
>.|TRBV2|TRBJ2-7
CASRAGLSEQYF
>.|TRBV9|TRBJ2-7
CASSVSGSYEQYF
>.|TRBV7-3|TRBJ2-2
CASSLNTGELFF
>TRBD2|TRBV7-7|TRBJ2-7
CASSLSGGRELLEQYF
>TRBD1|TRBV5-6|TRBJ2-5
CASSTRADRGEETQYF
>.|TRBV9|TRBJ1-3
CASSVGASPSGNTIYF
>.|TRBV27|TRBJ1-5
CASSTEEGQPQHF
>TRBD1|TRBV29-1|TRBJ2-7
CSVVGTDDYEQYF
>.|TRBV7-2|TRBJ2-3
CASSLGAGLTDTQYF
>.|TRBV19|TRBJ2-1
CASSMAGSSYNEQFF
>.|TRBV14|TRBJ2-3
CAISDRMRPDTQYF
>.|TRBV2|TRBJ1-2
CASKFQSGDRGYTF
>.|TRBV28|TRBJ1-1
CASSQQLYGGTEAFF
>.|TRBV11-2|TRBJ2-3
CASRLRVTTDTQYF
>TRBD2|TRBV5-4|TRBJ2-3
CASSSGLAGDTQYF
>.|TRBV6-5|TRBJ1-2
CASSSTAYGYTF
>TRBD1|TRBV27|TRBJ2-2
CASSLGQGQGTGELFF
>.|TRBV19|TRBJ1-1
CASSILGAGTEAFF
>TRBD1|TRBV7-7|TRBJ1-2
CAILTGTGDYGYTF
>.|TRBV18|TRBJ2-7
CASSLGQHSYEQYF
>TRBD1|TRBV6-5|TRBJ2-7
CASSYPSGTGKYEQYF
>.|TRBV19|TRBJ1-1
CASGNGGNTEAFF
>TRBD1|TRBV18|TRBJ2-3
CASSLHQPGTGATDTQYF
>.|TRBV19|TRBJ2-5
CASRTDFLPAPGGETQYF
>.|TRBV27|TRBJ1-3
CASSPQGDTGNTIYF
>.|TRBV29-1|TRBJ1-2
CSVEGQDGAYGYTF
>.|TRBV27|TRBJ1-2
CASSLWPAARGYTF